This record covers a single TCR beta chain. Method: immunoSEQ multiplex PCR; TCRdb's copy keeps in-frame clones and lacks some. Here the sample spans more than 900,000 clones, more than 75% being singletons. This specimen comes from a study of shared clonotypes between healthy human individuals. The V end lost 5 bases, the J end lost 0 bases, and 8 bases lay between the germline ends. This CDR3 has 13 residues. CDR1 and CDR2 (germline): MNHEY, SMNVEV (reference sequence). The J gene is TRBJ2-7, the V gene TRBV27, with TRBD1 as a possible D gene (6 bases). This receptor was identified in a man aged 18 to 29 in good health. Some clones in this sample may be carry-over from other donors' samples. Source material: memory CD4+ T cells from PBMCs. Regarding subset: CD45RA-negative fraction. As DNA, the CDR3 is TGTGCCAGCAGTCAGGACAGCTCCTACGAGCAGTACTTC. It yields the protein CASSQDSSYEQYF.